The 11 T cell receptor beta chains below all came from one sample that was sequenced in a study of shared clonotypes between healthy human individuals. Produced via immunoSEQ multiplex PCR; TCRdb's table is partial and in-frame only. The sample includes some 680,000 clones, more than 70% seen only once; the top ten take roughly 1.9%. The source material was memory CD4+ T cells sorted from blood. Described subset: CD45RA-negative fraction. The receptors shown here come from a woman aged 25 to 39 in good health.

The J gene is TRBJ2-6, the V gene TRBV27, with a possible D match to TRBD1 (6 bases). CDR1 MNHEY and CDR2 SMNVEV come from the germline V gene (reference sequence). The CDR3 loop spans 16 amino acids. Trimming left V 5 bases short and J 0 bases short, with 11 bases between. CDR3 amino acids: CASSPTGTSGANVLTF. The CDR3 DNA sequence: TGTGCCAGCAGTCCAACAGGGACCTCTGGGGCCAACGTCCTGACTTTC. Combining the CDR3 with reference TRBV27 and TRBJ2-6 gives the whole variable domain EAQVTQNPRYLITVTGKKLTVTCSQNMNHEYMSWYRQDPGLGLRQIYYSMNVEVTDKGDVPEGYKVSRKEKRNFPLILESPSPNQTSLYFCASSPTGTSGANVLTFGAGSRLTVL.

The chain carries TRBV23-1 and TRBJ2-2; 10 nucleotides agree with TRBD1. TRBV23-1 is sorted into the ORF group, with uncertain function. V gave up 4 bases and J gave up 8 bases; unmatched junction bases: 4. This CDR3 has 14 residues. Here the CDR3 reads CASSRQGAIGELFF. The CDR3 region has the DNA TGCGCCAGCAGTCGACAGGGGGCAATTGGGGAGCTGTTTTTT.

The chain links TRBV9 to TRBJ2-5; D possibly matches TRBD1 or TRBD2 (5 bases each). The CDR3 consists of 15 residues. Looked up from germline, CDR1 is SGDLS and CDR2 is YYNGEE. Deletions cut 1 base from V and 4 bases from J, with 14 bases between. The CDR3 is CASSVLGARAETQYF. CDR3 DNA: TGTGCCAGCAGCGTACTCGGGGCAAGGGCAGAGACCCAGTACTTC.

This clone was observed a handful of times. CDR3 DNA sequence: TGCGCCAGCAGTACACAGGGTTTGACCGGGGAGCTGTTTTTT. Translated, it gives CASSTQGLTGELFF. The chain combines TRBV5-1 with TRBJ2-2, with a possible D match to TRBD1 (6 bases). Germline CDR1 is SGHRS and CDR2 is YFSETQ. V dropped 5 bases and J dropped 5 bases, with 13 bases sitting between them. CDR3 length: 14 amino acids. Complete variable domain (other parts from reference TRBV5-1 and TRBJ2-2): KAGVTQTPRYLIKTRGQQVTLSCSPISGHRSVSWYQQTPGQGLQFLFEYFSETQRNKGNFPGRFSGRQFSNSRSEMNVSTLELGDSALYLCASSTQGLTGELFFGEGSRLTVL.

This clone appeared a few times. The genes are TRBV7-3 and TRBJ1-2; 12 bases agree with TRBD1. Looked up from germline, CDR1 is SGHTA and CDR2 is FQGTGA. The junction had 7 bases not matched to a gene; V was cut back by 2 bases and J by 6 bases. The CDR3 sequence is 16 residues long. The DNA of the CDR3 is TGTGCCAGCAGCTTACTACCGGGACAGGGGGCGAATGGCTACACCTTC. Translation gives CASSLLPGQGANGYTF.

The CDR3 DNA sequence: TGTGCCAGCAGGGGGACAGGGGTGAACACCGGGGAGCTGTTTTTT. Translated: CASRGTGVNTGELFF. The rearrangement joins TRBV27 to TRBJ2-2, with 10 bases fitting TRBD1. The CDR3 has 15 residues. Per germline, CDR1 MNHEY and CDR2 SMNVEV (reference sequence). V lost 6 bases, J lost 1 base, and 2 bases stayed unmatched.

DNA of the CDR3: TGTGCCAGCAGCTTGTCAAACACTGAAGCTTTCTTT. Protein product: CASSLSNTEAFF. The rearrangement uses TRBV5-6 and TRBJ1-1; the D is unclear. Trimming took off 1 base at V and 2 bases at J, with 3 bases between the two ends. Germline CDR1 reads SGHDT; CDR2 reads YYEEEE. The CDR3 is 12 residues long.

The chain employs TRBV4-1 and TRBJ2-3; D unresolved. The V end lost 5 bases, the J end lost 10 bases, and 10 bases lay between the germline ends. The germline V gene encodes CDR1 MGHRA and CDR2 YSYEKL. The CDR3 contains 11 residues. The CDR3 DNA reads TGCGCCAGCAGCAATCAGGATGCGCAGTATTTT. Translation: CASSNQDAQYF.

The V and J genes are TRBV28 and TRBJ1-5, with TRBD1 matching over 10 bases. The V gene end was trimmed by 7 bases and the J gene end by 3 bases; junction bases not matched to a gene: 9. CDR3 size: 16 residues. Germline CDR1 is MDHEN and CDR2 is SYDVKM. The CDR3 loop reads CASKKGTGVFNQPQHF. CDR3 DNA: TGTGCCAGCAAAAAAGGGACAGGGGTGTTCAATCAGCCCCAGCATTTT.

The V gene is TRBV21-1, the J gene TRBJ2-2; the table's D call of TRBD2 was not tested on the DNA. TRBV21-1 is recorded as a pseudogene. This CDR3 spans 18 amino acids. In nucleotides, the CDR3 is TGTGCCAGCAGCAAAGTGGAACTAGCGGGAGGGAACACCGGGGAGCTGTTTTTT. Translation: CASSKVELAGGNTGELFF.

The CDR3 spells CASTRTGRNTEAFF. In DNA, the CDR3 is TGTGCCAGTACCAGGACAGGGAGGAACACTGAAGCTTTCTTT. The chain links TRBV6-6 to TRBJ1-1; 8 bases agree with TRBD1. The CDR3 has 14 amino acids. Trimming removed 9 bases from V and 1 base from J; junction bases left unmatched: 7. Germline V CDR1 and CDR2: MNHNY, SVGAGI (reference sequence).